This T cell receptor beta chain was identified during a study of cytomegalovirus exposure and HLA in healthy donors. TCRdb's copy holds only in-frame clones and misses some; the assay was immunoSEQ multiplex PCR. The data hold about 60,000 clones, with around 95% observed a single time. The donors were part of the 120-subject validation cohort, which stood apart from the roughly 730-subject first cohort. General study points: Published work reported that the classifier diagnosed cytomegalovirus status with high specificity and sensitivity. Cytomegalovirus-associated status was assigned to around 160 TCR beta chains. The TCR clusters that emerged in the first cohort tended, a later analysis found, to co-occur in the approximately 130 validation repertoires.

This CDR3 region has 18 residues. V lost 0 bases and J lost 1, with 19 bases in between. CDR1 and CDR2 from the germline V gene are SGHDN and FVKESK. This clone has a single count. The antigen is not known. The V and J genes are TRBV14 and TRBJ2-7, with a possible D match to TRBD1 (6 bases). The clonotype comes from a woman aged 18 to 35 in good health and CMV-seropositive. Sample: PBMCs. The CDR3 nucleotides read TGTGCCAGCAGCCAAGACTACTGGGGGCAGGGACGGTCCTACGAGCAGTACTTC. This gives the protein CASSQDYWGQGRSYEQYF.